This T cell receptor (beta chain) was obtained from a study of cytomegalovirus exposure and HLA in healthy donors. Germline values: CDR1 MGHDK, CDR2 SYGVNS. The V and J ends lost 6 bases and 0 bases, in that order; junction bases with no gene match: 9. CDR3 size: 16 residues. It was with 60 Vbeta and 13 Jbeta primers that the PCR ran. Source study methods: A later analysis tallied about 80 million unique TCR beta chains, around 12 million of them shared. Data came from immunoSEQ multiplex PCR; TCRdb stores just in-frame clones and leaves some out. That table gives V, J and clone size, and the DNA gave D and trimming. The table includes 150,000 to 200,000 clones, about three quarters detected once. General study results and limits: DRB1 had the most TCR associations and HLA-C the fewest, a later analysis found, with rates varying by HLA locus. Earlier results showed most TCR beta V segments being productive about 87% or about 30% of the time. TRBV6-2, TRBV6-3 and some other V segments were excluded as indistinguishable.

Worth noting for this clone: As yet, its antigen is unknown.

The gene calls are TRBV25-1 and TRBJ1-1; 8 nucleotides line up with TRBD1. The TCR sequence derives from a man between 18 and 29 years old in good health and CMV-seropositive. The sample was PBMCs. CDR3 sequence reads: CASRVPGQALNTEAFF. The CDR3, as DNA: TGTGCCAGCAGGGTCCCGGGACAGGCGCTGAACACTGAAGCTTTCTTT.